A single sample is the source of the 12 T cell receptor beta chains below, sequenced in a study of blood T cell repertoires in COVID-19. Profiling relied on immunoSEQ multiplex PCR, and the TCRdb table lists in-frame clones only, not all of them. This table holds 120,000 or so clones, roughly three quarters found once. Source material: peripheral blood. All receptors derive from a man between 35 and 55 years old with active or convalescent COVID-19.

This chain links TRBV4-1 with TRBJ2-7; TRBD1 might be the D (7 bases). The CDR3 extends over 17 amino acids. The V gene lost 1 base and the J gene lost 0 bases, with 16 bases spanning the gap. The germline V gene has CDR1 MGHRA and CDR2 YSYEKL. The CDR3 here is CASSQVLAGQISYEQYF. The CDR3 nucleotides read TGCGCCAGCAGCCAAGTCCTGGCGGGACAGATCTCCTACGAGCAGTACTTC.

The chain has TRBV27 and TRBJ1-1; 8 bases fit TRBD1. Germline loops: CDR1 MNHEY, CDR2 SMNVEV (reference sequence). Trimming cost V 0 bases and J 5 bases; bases outside gene matches: 2. The CDR3 has 14 amino acids. The CDR3 bases are TGTGCCAGCAGTTTATCAGGGGACAGGACTGAAGCTTTCTTT. Its protein is CASSLSGDRTEAFF.

The chain carries TRBV18 and TRBJ2-7; possible D gene TRBD2, 6 bases. From germline, CDR1 is KGHSH and CDR2 LQKENI. V was cut by 2 bases and J by 0 bases, with 11 bases left in between. The CDR3 is 15 amino acids. CDR3 sequence reads: CASSPVAGNSYEQYF. The CDR3 region has the DNA TGTGCCAGCTCACCAGTGGCGGGGAACTCCTACGAGCAGTACTTC. The full variable domain, in which reference TRBV18 and TRBJ2-7 provide the parts outside the CDR3, is NAGVMQNPRHLVRRRGQEARLRCSPMKGHSHVYWYRQLPEEGLKFMVYLQKENIIDESGMPKERFSAEFPKEGPSILRIQQVVRGDSAAYFCASSPVAGNSYEQYFGPGTRLTVT.

In DNA form, the CDR3 reads TGTGCCACCAGTGATTCGGGACAAGGGCGGGAGACCCAGTACTTC. It translates to CATSDSGQGRETQYF. This chain joins TRBV24-1 and TRBJ2-5, with a weak D call TRBD1 (6 bases). The length of the CDR3 is 15 residues. Germline V gene lookup returns CDR1 KGHDR and CDR2 SFDVKD. V lost 2 bases, J lost 5 bases, and 14 bases lay in between.

The CDR3 DNA is TGTGCCAGCAGCCCGACGGGACAGGGGTTTGAAAAACTGTTTTTT. Its translation is CASSPTGQGFEKLFF. The chain employs TRBV5-8 and TRBJ1-4; TRBD1 aligns across 10 bases. Germline V gene data show CDR1 as SGHTS and CDR2 as YDEGEE. This CDR3 spans 15 amino acids. With V trimmed by 4 bases and J by 7 bases, 7 bases remained unmatched.

A few counts support this clone. The chain employs TRBV15 and TRBJ1-2; tentatively, D is TRBD1 (6 bases). Germline CDR1 LNHNV, CDR2 YYDKDF (reference sequence). With 5 bases removed from V and 6 bases from J, the gap between germline ends came to 16 bases. CDR3 length: 14 residues. The CDR3 loop reads CATSPLVGADGYTF. CDR3 sequence (DNA): TGTGCCACCAGCCCCCTTGTGGGGGCGGATGGCTACACCTTC.

The genes are TRBV30 and TRBJ2-5, with TRBD1 identical over 9 bases. Germline loops: CDR1 GTSNPN, CDR2 SVGIG (reference sequence). This CDR3 contains 12 residues. J was trimmed by 4 bases and V by 8 bases; bases with no gene match: 5. The CDR3 bases are TGTGCCGGAGACAGGGGGGGAGAGACCCAGTACTTC. Translating it yields CAGDRGGETQYF.

The rearrangement uses TRBV3-1 (or the pseudogene TRBV3-2) and TRBJ1-2; D is possibly TRBD1 (5 bases). From germline, CDR1 is LGHDT and CDR2 YNNKEL (reference sequence). Trimming cost V 1 base and J 0 bases, with 21 bases left between them. The CDR3 totals 19 residues. In nucleotides, the CDR3 is TGTGCCAGCAGCCAAGGGGGGAGGGGCCCCAGGTTAGCTAACTATGGCTACACCTTC. It yields the protein CASSQGGRGPRLANYGYTF.

The chain employs TRBV3-1 (or the pseudogene TRBV3-2) and TRBJ1-1; D unclear. V lost 3 bases, J lost 5 bases, and 22 bases lay in between. CDR1 LGHDT and CDR2 YNNKEL come from the germline V gene (reference sequence). The CDR3 runs 17 residues. CDR3 in amino acids: CASSQSPWLTLSTEAFF. The CDR3, as DNA: TGTGCCAGCAGCCAGTCTCCCTGGTTGACTTTGAGTACTGAAGCTTTCTTT.

The chain recombines TRBV14 with TRBJ2-2, with D uncertain. The CDR3 covers 15 residues. The germline V and J ends were trimmed by 0 bases and 3 bases, with 8 bases remaining between them. Germline V CDR1 and CDR2: SGHDN, FVKESK. The CDR3 DNA is TGTGCCAGCAGCCAAGACCTAAGATACACCGGGGAGCTGTTTTTT. Its protein is CASSQDLRYTGELFF. Filled out from reference TRBV14 and TRBJ2-2, the complete variable domain reads EAGVTQFPSHSVIEKGQTVTLRCDPISGHDNLYWYRRVMGKEIKFLLHFVKESKQDESGMPNNRFLAERTGGTYSTLKVQPAELEDSGVYFCASSQDLRYTGELFFGEGSRLTVL.

J is TRBJ1-4 and V is TRBV6-5, with 7 bases aligning to TRBD1. CDR1 and CDR2 (germline): MNHEY, SVGAGI. CDR3 length equals 15 residues. J lost 2 bases, V lost 7 bases, and 7 bases had no gene match. CDR3 loop: CASKEGAGTNEKLFF. The CDR3 nucleotides are TGTGCCAGCAAGGAGGGGGCTGGGACTAATGAAAAACTGTTTTTT.

The chain joins TRBV4-3 to TRBJ1-2; D possibly corresponds to TRBD1 (5 bases). Germline V lookup: CDR1 LGHNA, CDR2 YSLEER. Trimming cost V 5 bases and J 7 bases, with 14 bases left between them. There are 13 residues in the CDR3. The CDR3 sequence is CASSSQGGGGYTF. The CDR3 DNA reads TGCGCCAGCAGCTCGCAGGGAGGAGGTGGCTACACCTTC.